What follows are 2 T cell receptor beta chains derived from one specimen sequenced in a study of T-cell reconstitution after alpha-beta-depleted transplantation in children. Unique molecular identifiers were built into the TCRbeta library. TCRdb itself ran the PCR reads through MiXCR, one entry per CDR3 protein. The top ten hold around 3.3% of the sample, which has just under 550,000 distinct CDR3 sequences, around 18% seen once. The sample was PBMCs from the stem cell graft donor, taken from the stem cell graft. The receptors originated from a human donor who donated a stem cell graft to a child with acute lymphoblastic leukemia.

This clonotype has more than one count but fewer than ten. This chain joins TRBV6-1 and TRBJ2-1; the match to TRBD2 covers 7 bases. CDR1 is MNHNS, CDR2 SASEGT, per germline. This CDR3 spans 15 amino acids. J gave up 6 bases and V 6 bases, and 11 bases lay outside the gene matches. The CDR3, as DNA: TGTGCCAGCAGCCCCTTGGGGGAGGGCCCCAATGAGCAGTTCTTC. Protein sequence: CASSPLGEGPNEQFF.

This chain links TRBV12-5 with TRBJ2-5; weak D call: TRBD1 (5 bases). CDR1 and CDR2 from the germline V gene are LGHNT and FRNRAP. V lost 2 bases and J lost 7, with 17 bases in between. The CDR3 has 15 amino acids. The CDR3 DNA reads TGTGCTAGTGGTTTGTGGAGACAGACCCCAGGGACCCAGTACTTC. This gives the protein CASGLWRQTPGTQYF. Supplemented by reference TRBV12-5 and TRBJ2-5, the full variable domain reads DARVTQTPRHKVTEMGQEVTMRCQPILGHNTVFWYRQTMMQGLELLAYFRNRAPLDDSGMPKDRFSAEMPDATLATLKIQPSEPRDSAVYFCASGLWRQTPGTQYFGPGTRLLVL.